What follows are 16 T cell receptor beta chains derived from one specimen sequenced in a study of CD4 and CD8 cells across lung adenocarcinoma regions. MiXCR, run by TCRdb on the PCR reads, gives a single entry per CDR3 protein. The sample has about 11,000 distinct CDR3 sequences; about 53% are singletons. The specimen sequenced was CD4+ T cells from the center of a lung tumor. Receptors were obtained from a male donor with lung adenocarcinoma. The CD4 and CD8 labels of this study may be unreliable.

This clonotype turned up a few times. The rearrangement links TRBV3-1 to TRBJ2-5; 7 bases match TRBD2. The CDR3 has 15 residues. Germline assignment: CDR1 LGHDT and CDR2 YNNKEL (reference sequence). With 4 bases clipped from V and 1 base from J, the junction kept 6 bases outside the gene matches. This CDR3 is CASSPRLAVQETQYF. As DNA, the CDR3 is TGTGCCAGCAGCCCTAGACTAGCCGTCCAAGAGACCCAGTACTTC.

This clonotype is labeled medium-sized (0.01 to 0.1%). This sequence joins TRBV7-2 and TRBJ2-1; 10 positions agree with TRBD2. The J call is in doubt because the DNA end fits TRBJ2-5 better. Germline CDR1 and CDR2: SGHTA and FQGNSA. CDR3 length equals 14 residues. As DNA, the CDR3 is TGTGCCAGCAGCTCTAGCGGGAGCAGAGAGACCCAGTACTTC. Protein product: CASSSSGSRETQYF.

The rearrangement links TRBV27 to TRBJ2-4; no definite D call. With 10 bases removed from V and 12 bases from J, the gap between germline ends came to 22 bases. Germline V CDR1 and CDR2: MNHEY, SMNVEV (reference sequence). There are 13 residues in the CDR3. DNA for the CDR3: TGTGCCACGCAACCGTGGGCCAGCAATACTCAGTACTTC. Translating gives CATQPWASNTQYF.

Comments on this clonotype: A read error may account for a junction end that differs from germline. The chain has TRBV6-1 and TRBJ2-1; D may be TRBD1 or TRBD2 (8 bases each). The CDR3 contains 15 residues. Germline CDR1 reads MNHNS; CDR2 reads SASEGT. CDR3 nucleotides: TGTGCCGGGGGACAGGCCGGGGGGGGCCAAGAGACGCAGTACTTT. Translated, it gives CAGGQAGGGQETQYF.

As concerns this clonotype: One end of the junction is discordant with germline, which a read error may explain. The CDR3 loop reads CASSETGLGAKDTQYF. The CDR3 nucleotides read TGTGCGAGCAGTGAAACGGGGCTGGGAGCCAAAGACACTCAGTACTTC. V gene TRBV6-1 combines with J gene TRBJ2-4; D might be TRBD1 or TRBD2, each matching 5 bases. The CDR3 extends over 16 amino acids. Germline values: CDR1 MNHNS, CDR2 SASEGT.

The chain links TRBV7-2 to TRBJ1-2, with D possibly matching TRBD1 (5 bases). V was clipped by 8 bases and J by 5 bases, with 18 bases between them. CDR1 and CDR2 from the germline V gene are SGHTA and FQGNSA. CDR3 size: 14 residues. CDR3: CASFPSGRTYGYTF. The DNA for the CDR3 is TGTGCCAGCTTCCCATCGGGGCGTACATATGGCTACACCTTC.

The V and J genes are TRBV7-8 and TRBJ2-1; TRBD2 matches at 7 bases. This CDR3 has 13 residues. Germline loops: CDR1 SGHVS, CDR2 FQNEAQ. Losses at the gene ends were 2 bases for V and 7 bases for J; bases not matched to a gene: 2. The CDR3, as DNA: TGTGCCAGCAGCTTACTAGCGGCGAATGAGCAGTTCTTC. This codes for CASSLLAANEQFF.

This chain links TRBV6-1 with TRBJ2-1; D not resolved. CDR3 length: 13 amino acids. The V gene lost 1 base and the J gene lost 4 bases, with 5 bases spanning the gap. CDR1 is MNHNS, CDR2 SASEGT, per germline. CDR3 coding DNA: TGTGCCAGCAGTGAAGAAGAGTACAATGAGCAGTTCTTC. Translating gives CASSEEEYNEQFF.

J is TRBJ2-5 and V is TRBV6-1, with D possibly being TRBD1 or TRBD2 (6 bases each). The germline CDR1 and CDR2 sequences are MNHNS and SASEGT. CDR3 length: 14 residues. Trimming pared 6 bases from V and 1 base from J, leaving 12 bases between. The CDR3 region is CASSGGRVQETQYF. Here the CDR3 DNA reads TGTGCCAGCAGCGGGGGCCGGGTCCAAGAGACCCAGTACTTC.

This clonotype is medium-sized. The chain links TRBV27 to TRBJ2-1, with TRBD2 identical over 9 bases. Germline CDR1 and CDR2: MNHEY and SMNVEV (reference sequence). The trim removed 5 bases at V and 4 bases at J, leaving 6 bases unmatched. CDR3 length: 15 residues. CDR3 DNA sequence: TGTGCCAGCAGTCTCGTGGCGGGAGGGTACAATGAGCAGTTCTTC. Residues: CASSLVAGGYNEQFF.

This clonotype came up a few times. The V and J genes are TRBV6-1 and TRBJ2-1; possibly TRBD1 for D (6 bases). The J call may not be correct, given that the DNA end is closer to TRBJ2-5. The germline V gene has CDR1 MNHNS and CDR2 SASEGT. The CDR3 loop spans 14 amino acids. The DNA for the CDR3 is TGTGCCAGCACCAAAGGGGGACGGTGGGAGACCCAGTACTTC. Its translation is CASTKGGRWETQYF.

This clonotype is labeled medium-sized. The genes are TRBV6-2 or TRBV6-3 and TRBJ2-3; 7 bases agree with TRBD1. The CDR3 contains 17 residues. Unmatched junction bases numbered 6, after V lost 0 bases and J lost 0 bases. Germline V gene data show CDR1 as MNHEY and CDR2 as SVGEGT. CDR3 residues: CASSYSGPGQSTDTQYF. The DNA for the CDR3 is TGTGCCAGCAGTTACTCGGGTCCGGGACAGAGCACAGATACGCAGTATTTT.

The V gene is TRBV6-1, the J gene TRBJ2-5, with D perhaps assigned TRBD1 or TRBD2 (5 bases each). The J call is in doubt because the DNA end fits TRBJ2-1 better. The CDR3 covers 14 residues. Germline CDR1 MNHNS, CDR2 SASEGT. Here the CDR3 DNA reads TGTGCCAGCAGTGAAGGTGGGACCCTGGAGACCCAGTTCTTC. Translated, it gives CASSEGGTLETQFF.

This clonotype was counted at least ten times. This CDR3 reads CASSLDSGTKWQYF. CDR3 nucleotides: TGTGCCAGCAGCTTGGACAGCGGTACGAAATGGCAGTACTTC. The V and J genes are TRBV28 and TRBJ2-1; maybe TRBD1 (6 bases). The J call may be faulty, since TRBJ2-7 better matches the DNA end. Germline values: CDR1 MDHEN, CDR2 SYDVKM. The CDR3 contains 14 residues.

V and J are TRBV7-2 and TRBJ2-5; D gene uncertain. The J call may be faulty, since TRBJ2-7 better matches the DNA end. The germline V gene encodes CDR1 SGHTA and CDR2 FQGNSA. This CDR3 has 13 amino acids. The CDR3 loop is CASSSAFGNEQYF. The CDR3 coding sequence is TGTGCCAGCAGCTCCGCTTTTGGGAACGAGCAGTACTTC.

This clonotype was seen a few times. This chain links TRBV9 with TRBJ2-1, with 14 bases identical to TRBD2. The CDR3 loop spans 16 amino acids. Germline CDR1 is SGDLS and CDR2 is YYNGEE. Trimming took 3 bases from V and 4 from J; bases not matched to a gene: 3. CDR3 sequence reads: CASSGGTSGRYNEQFF. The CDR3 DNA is TGTGCCAGCAGCGGAGGGACTAGCGGGAGATACAATGAGCAGTTCTTC. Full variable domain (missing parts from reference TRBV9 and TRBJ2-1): DSGVTQTPKHLITATGQRVTLRCSPRSGDLSVYWYQQSLDQGLQFLIQYYNGEERAKGNILERFSAQQFPDLHSELNLSSLELGDSALYFCASSGGTSGRYNEQFFGPGTRLTVL.